The subject of this entry is one T cell receptor beta chain. The sample is drawn from a study of blood T cells in healthy people across ages. The CDR3 sequence is 16 residues long. The trim removed 4 bases at V and 4 bases at J, leaving 8 bases unmatched. CDR1 ENHRY and CDR2 SYGVKD come from the germline V gene. For the second PCR, which ran for about 7 to 11 cycles, a sample-barcoded 5' primer and a J-beta primer mix were used. TCRdb recomputed calls from the 5' RACE reads with MiXCR, one row per CDR3 protein. The repertoire includes about 780,000 distinct CDR3 sequences, about 46% of them detected once, and around 18% sits in the top ten. A minimum of 6 million PBMCs was isolated per sample.

The receptor was isolated from a man at least 80 years old in good health. The sequenced material came from blood. The chain has TRBV10-3 and TRBJ1-3; 9 nucleotides match TRBD1. The CDR3 nucleotides are TGTGCCATCAGTGGAAATCAACAGGGGGCAGGAAACACCATATATTTT. Its translation is CAISGNQQGAGNTIYF.